The rows below give T cell receptor beta chains drawn from one sample of a study of cytomegalovirus exposure and HLA in healthy donors. Measured with immunoSEQ multiplex PCR; TCRdb has only the in-frame clones, and not every one. In the table there are around 150,000 clones, around 83% of which are singletons. The sequencing sample was made of PBMCs. Source of these receptors: a man aged 18 to 29 in good health and CMV-seropositive. The CDR3 runs from the conserved cysteine through the conserved F or W. D genes are given only for firm matches. Clone sizes are given selectively: once, few, many, or a class where the clone is expanded.

D,size,J,V,CDR3,DNA
-,once,TRBJ1-1,TRBV6-4,CASSDDITEAFF,TGTGCCAGCAGTGACGACATCACTGAAGCTTTCTTT
-,few,TRBJ1-1,TRBV18,CASSPRGSEAFF,TGTGCCAGCTCACCAAGGGGTTCTGAAGCTTTCTTT
-,-,TRBJ1-1,TRBV6-1,CASREGLNRVGTEAFF,TGTGCCAGCAGAGAAGGACTAAACAGGGTGGGGACTGAAGCTTTCTTT
-,-,TRBJ2-6,TRBV4-3,CASSQDGGVPGANGLTF,TGCGCCAGCAGCCAAGACGGCGGGGTTCCTGGGGCCAACGGCCTGACTTTC
-,-,TRBJ2-1,TRBV9,CASSLGSSALGNEQFF,TGTGCCAGCAGCCTAGGGTCTAGCGCCCTAGGTAATGAGCAGTTCTTC
-,once,TRBJ2-2,TRBV5-6,CASSTDITGELFF,TGTGCCAGCAGCACCGACATCACCGGGGAGCTGTTTTTT
-,-,TRBJ1-1,TRBV25-1,CASSGIDTGSTEAFF,TGTGCCAGCAGTGGGATCGATACAGGGTCGACTGAAGCTTTCTTT
TRBD1,-,TRBJ1-2,TRBV5-1,CASSPGQGYGYTF,TGCGCCAGCAGCCCGGGACAGGGCTATGGCTACACCTTC
TRBD1,-,TRBJ1-6,TRBV9,CASSLTGTGASPLHF,TGTGCCAGCAGCCTTACAGGGACAGGGGCTTCACCCCTCCACTTT
TRBD1,-,TRBJ1-3,TRBV7-2,CASSLNRGPGNTIYF,TGTGCCAGCAGCTTGAACAGGGGTCCTGGAAACACCATATATTTT
TRBD1,-,TRBJ2-1,TRBV5-1,CASSPLLNRGASGEQFF,TGCGCCAGCAGCCCATTACTGAACAGGGGCGCCTCGGGTGAGCAGTTCTTC
-,-,TRBJ2-3,TRBV5-4,CASNRVSDTQYF,TGTGCCAGCAACCGGGTGTCAGATACGCAGTATTTT
-,-,TRBJ2-3,TRBV27,CASRRSTDTQYF,TGTGCCAGCAGGAGGAGCACAGATACGCAGTATTTT
-,-,TRBJ2-1,TRBV6-5,CASRGVGEQFF,TGTGCCAGCAGGGGAGTCGGTGAGCAGTTCTTC
TRBD1,-,TRBJ1-2,TRBV29-1,CSLELQGAGYGYTF,TGCAGCCTGGAATTACAGGGGGCGGGCTATGGCTACACCTTC
-,-,TRBJ1-5,TRBV2,CASSREGGVGYQPQHF,TGTGCCAGCAGCCGAGAGGGTGGAGTAGGTTACCAGCCCCAGCATTTT
-,few,TRBJ1-1,TRBV6-1,CASSEVFSLNTEAFF,TGTGCCAGCAGTGAAGTGTTTAGCTTGAACACTGAAGCTTTCTTT
-,-,TRBJ2-6,TRBV5-1,CASSLPQGTGANGLTF,TGCGCCAGCAGCTTACCACAGGGTACTGGGGCCAACGGCCTGACTTTC
-,-,TRBJ2-7,TRBV4-1,CASSQVESSYEQYF,TGCGCCAGCAGCCAAGTCGAATCCTCCTACGAGCAGTACTTC
TRBD1,-,TRBJ2-3,TRBV6-6,CASGLAGQGSTDTQYF,TGTGCCAGCGGTCTAGCAGGACAGGGAAGCACAGATACGCAGTATTTT
TRBD1,-,TRBJ1-2,TRBV9,CASSVGAGGAPYGYTF,TGTGCCAGCAGCGTGGGAGCAGGGGGCGCCCCCTATGGCTACACCTTC
TRBD1,-,TRBJ1-5,TRBV6-1,CASSDRGKGQPQHF,TGTGCCAGCTCTGACAGGGGGAAAGGTCAGCCCCAGCATTTT
-,-,TRBJ1-3,TRBV18,CASSPYSGASSGNTIYF,TGTGCCAGCTCACCATATTCGGGAGCTAGCTCTGGAAACACCATATATTTT
-,-,TRBJ1-1,TRBV19,CASSTWGHTEAFF,TGTGCCAGTAGTACTTGGGGGCACACTGAAGCTTTCTTT
-,-,TRBJ2-2,TRBV29-1,CSVVQGSTGELFF,TGCAGCGTTGTTCAGGGTTCAACCGGGGAGCTGTTTTTT
-,-,TRBJ1-3,TRBV4-3,CASSQAESGIGSGNTIYF,TGCGCCAGCAGCCAAGCAGAGTCAGGAATCGGCTCTGGAAACACCATATATTTT
TRBD1,-,TRBJ2-7,TRBV18,CASSPGTGGRYEQYF,TGTGCCAGCTCACCCGGGACAGGGGGCCGGTACGAGCAGTACTTC
TRBD1,-,TRBJ1-6,TRBV5-4,CASSAAGTVSSPLHF,TGTGCCAGCAGCGCGGCCGGGACAGTAAGTTCACCCCTCCACTTT
-,few,TRBJ2-5,TRBV29-1,CSAGASGYQETQYF,TGCAGCGCTGGGGCGAGCGGGTACCAAGAGACCCAGTACTTC
TRBD1,-,TRBJ2-3,TRBV5-6,CASSSRQGFSTDTQYF,TGTGCCAGCAGCTCGCGACAGGGGTTTAGCACAGATACGCAGTATTTT
-,-,TRBJ1-1,TRBV6-1,CASRIRDEVTEAFF,TGTGCCAGTCGTATCCGGGATGAGGTCACTGAAGCTTTCTTT
TRBD1,-,TRBJ1-1,TRBV13,CASSRQGNTEAFF,TGTGCCAGCAGCCGACAGGGGAACACTGAAGCTTTCTTT
TRBD1,-,TRBJ1-6,TRBV6-5,CASSFTGQLNSPLHF,TGTGCCAGCAGTTTCACGGGACAGCTTAATTCACCCCTCCACTTT
-,-,TRBJ1-5,TRBV13,CASSLGGQYSNQPQHF,TGTGCCAGCAGCCTAGGGGGGCAGTATAGCAATCAGCCCCAGCATTTT
TRBD1,-,TRBJ1-3,TRBV11-1,CASSSTGTGKDTIYF,TGTGCCAGCAGCTCAACGGGGACAGGGAAAGACACCATATATTTT
TRBD1,-,TRBJ1-3,TRBV10-3,CAISDRGRITSGNTIYF,TGTGCCATCAGTGACAGGGGGCGAATAACCTCTGGAAACACCATATATTTT
TRBD1,few,TRBJ1-1,TRBV6-5,CASSYSGTGTTEAFF,TGTGCCAGCAGTTACTCAGGGACAGGGACCACTGAAGCTTTCTTT
-,-,TRBJ1-6,TRBV7-9,CASSSGVLDSPLHF,TGTGCCAGCAGCTCGGGGGTCCTTGATTCACCCCTCCACTTT
-,-,TRBJ2-6,TRBV9,CASSPEEGHYSGANVLTF,TGTGCCAGCAGCCCTGAGGAGGGTCACTACTCTGGGGCCAACGTCCTGACTTTC
-,-,TRBJ1-5,TRBV5-4,CASSWAPTNQPQHF,TGTGCCAGCAGCTGGGCCCCAACCAATCAGCCCCAGCATTTT
-,-,TRBJ1-5,TRBV11-2,CASSQGSAQPQHF,TGTGCCAGCAGCCAGGGGTCGGCTCAGCCCCAGCATTTT